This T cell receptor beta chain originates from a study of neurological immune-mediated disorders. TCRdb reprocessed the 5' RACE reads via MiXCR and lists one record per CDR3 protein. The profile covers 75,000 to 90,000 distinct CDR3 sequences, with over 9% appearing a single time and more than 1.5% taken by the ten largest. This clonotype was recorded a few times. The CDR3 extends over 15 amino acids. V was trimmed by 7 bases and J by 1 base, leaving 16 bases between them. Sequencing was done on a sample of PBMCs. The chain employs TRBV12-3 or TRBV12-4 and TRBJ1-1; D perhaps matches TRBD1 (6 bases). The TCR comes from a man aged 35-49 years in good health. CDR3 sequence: CASNLGGAQNTEAFF. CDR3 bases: TGTGCCAGCAACTTGGGGGGGGCACAGAACACTGAAGCTTTCTTT.